The 25 T cell receptor beta chains below were found in one sample sequenced in a study of metastatic and nonmetastatic thyroid tumors (TCRdb year 2020). No patient had received any treatment before thyroid surgery. Library preparation was by PCR. The instrument given in TCRdb is Illumina HiSeq 4000. Clones were called with MiXCR by TCRdb after fastp trimmed the public reads at Q25, and only in-frame beta chains were retained. The sample table contains tens of thousands of clones; only one count was recorded for more than 12% of them. Of the sample, about 3.3% is held by the ten largest clones. The sequenced sample consisted of blood. Receptors originate from a female donor with papillary thyroid cancer or a benign thyroid nodule (not recorded which). Some clones in this sample may be carry-over from other donors' samples.

In its sample, this clone was seen a few times. The V and J genes are TRBV6-1 and TRBJ1-1, with D possibly being TRBD1 (6 bases). Germline CDR1 MNHNS, CDR2 SASEGT. V shed 6 bases and J shed 12 bases, with 23 bases lying between them. The CDR3 is 14 amino acids. CDR3 coding DNA: TGTGCCAGCAGCTCCTTGGCAGGGGCAGCTCAATCTTTCTTT. Amino acid sequence: CASSSLAGAAQSFF.

This clone was detected ten times or more. The rearrangement uses TRBV18 and TRBJ1-5; 7 bases line up with TRBD1. Germline CDR1 is KGHSH and CDR2 is LQKENI. The V and J ends lost 4 bases and 7 bases, in that order; junction bases with no gene match: 4. The CDR3 is made up of 13 amino acids. The CDR3 sequence is CASSRQGVQPQHF. In DNA form, the CDR3 reads TGTGCCAGCTCACGACAGGGTGTACAGCCCCAGCATTTT.

In this sample, this clone turned up many times. The rearrangement links TRBV5-6 to TRBJ2-7; D may be TRBD1 (6 bases). Trimming left V 4 bases short and J 6 bases short, with 14 bases between. Germline V gene data show CDR1 as SGHDT and CDR2 as YYEEEE. The length of the CDR3 is 13 residues. CDR3 sequence reads: CASSGTHASEQYF. CDR3 sequence (DNA): TGTGCCAGCAGCGGGACACATGCATCCGAGCAGTACTTC.

This rearrangement joins TRBV11-1 to TRBJ2-5, with D hard to call. This CDR3 is 13 amino acids long. Trimming cost V 5 bases and J 1 base, with 8 bases left between them. Germline CDR1 is SGHAT and CDR2 is FQDESV (reference sequence). The CDR3 sequence: CASSRSTQETQYF. CDR3 DNA: TGTGCCAGCAGCCGCAGCACCCAAGAGACCCAGTACTTC.

This clone was picked up many times. The chain has TRBV6-1 and TRBJ1-5, with 8 bases fitting TRBD1. Germline V gene sequence: CDR1 MNHNS, CDR2 SASEGT. Trimming at V came to 6 bases and at J to 6 bases, leaving 7 bases not matched to a gene. The CDR3 length is 14 residues. The CDR3 here is CASRLDREGQPQHF. CDR3 coding DNA: TGTGCCAGCAGACTGGACAGGGAGGGTCAGCCCCAGCATTTT.

This clone was observed at least ten times. This chain's CDR3 is CASSPGQVYEQYF. The CDR3 DNA follows: TGTGCCAGCAGCCCCGGACAGGTCTACGAGCAGTACTTC. The gene calls are TRBV7-9 and TRBJ2-7, with TRBD1 identical over 7 bases. Per germline, CDR1 SEHNR and CDR2 FQNEAQ (reference sequence). J gave up 3 bases and V 5 bases, and 4 bases lay outside the gene matches. CDR3 length: 13 amino acids.

This clone occurred many times. The chain carries TRBV20-1 and TRBJ2-7; 9 nucleotides agree with TRBD1. The V gene end was trimmed by 7 bases and the J gene end by 0 bases; junction bases not matched to a gene: 4. Germline CDR1 reads DFQATT; CDR2 reads SNEGSKA (reference sequence). This CDR3 has 13 amino acids. In nucleotides, the CDR3 is TGCAGTGGACAGGGGGGGACCTCCTACGAGCAGTACTTC. Translating it yields CSGQGGTSYEQYF.

A word on this clone: The junction does not match germline at one end; this may be a read error. The rearrangement uses TRBV6-1 and TRBJ2-2, with 9 nucleotides matching TRBD2. Germline values: CDR1 MNHNS, CDR2 SASEGT. This CDR3 has 16 residues. CDR3 bases: TGTGCCAGCCCGGATGGCCTAGCGGGGAACACCGGGGATCTGTTCTTT. It specifies CASPDGLAGNTGDLFF.

This clone ranks as medium-sized. This chain links TRBV25-1 with TRBJ2-7; D may be TRBD1 (5 bases). Germline loops: CDR1 MGHDK, CDR2 SYGVNS. Between the trimmed V and J ends, which lost 1 base and 4 bases, there was a span of 17 bases. The CDR3 has 16 residues. This chain's CDR3 is CASSESATVFPYEQYF. The CDR3 bases are TGTGCCAGCAGTGAATCAGCGACAGTCTTCCCGTACGAGCAGTACTTC.

This clone was seen many times. The J gene is TRBJ2-3, the V gene TRBV7-3; D gene unclear. V shed 2 bases and J shed 4 bases, with 10 bases lying between them. This CDR3 region has 14 residues. CDR1 and CDR2 (germline): SGHTA, FQGTGA. Written as DNA, the CDR3 is TGTGCCAGCAGCTTATACGCCTTGCCAGATACGCAGTATTTT. It translates to CASSLYALPDTQYF.

This clone occurred many times. V gene TRBV6-1 combines with J gene TRBJ2-6; no firm D call. Germline CDR1 reads MNHNS; CDR2 reads SASEGT. This CDR3 is 16 amino acids long. V gave up 7 bases and J gave up 0 bases, with 13 bases separating them. The chain's CDR3 is CASNHPTGSGANVLTF. CDR3 bases: TGTGCCAGCAATCACCCAACCGGCTCTGGGGCCAACGTCCTGACTTTC.

This clone was counted at least ten times. This sequence joins TRBV3-1 and TRBJ2-3; no clear D gene. Germline V lookup: CDR1 LGHDT, CDR2 YNNKEL (reference sequence). This CDR3 comprises 11 residues. V was shortened by 1 base and J by 4 bases, with 0 bases between the two germline ends. CDR3 sequence (DNA): TGTGCCAGCAGCCAAGCAGATACGCAGTATTTT. This sequence encodes CASSQADTQYF.

This clone came up many times. CDR3: CSVNRDGNTGELFF. The DNA for the CDR3 is TGCAGTGTTAACAGGGATGGGAACACCGGGGAGCTGTTTTTT. V and J are TRBV20-1 and TRBJ2-2; the D gene is possibly TRBD1 (6 bases). This CDR3 is 14 amino acids long. Trimming pared 7 bases from V and 1 base from J, leaving 13 bases between. The V gene's germline CDR1 is DFQATT and CDR2 SNEGSKA (reference sequence).

This clone has ten or more counts. The genes are TRBV30 and TRBJ2-5; the D gene could be TRBD1 or TRBD2 (6 bases each). V lost 0 bases and J lost 5, with 7 bases in between. The length of the CDR3 is 12 residues. Germline CDR1 and CDR2: GTSNPN and SVGIG (reference sequence). CDR3 in amino acids: CAWSVGGETQYF. Written as DNA, the CDR3 is TGTGCCTGGAGTGTAGGGGGGGAGACCCAGTACTTC.

By share of the sample, this clone is medium-sized. The V and J genes are TRBV6-1 and TRBJ2-7, with 9 bases fitting TRBD1. With V trimmed by 4 bases and J by 4 bases, 2 bases remained unmatched. CDR1 is MNHNS and CDR2 is SASEGT in the germline V gene. This CDR3 has 13 amino acids. CDR3 in DNA: TGTGCCAGCAGTGCCGGGACAGGGTACGAGCAGTACTTC. Amino acids: CASSAGTGYEQYF.

Turning to this clone: The CDR3 ends on some other residue instead of the conserved phenylalanine or tryptophan, so this is likely a read error. The DNA is omitted, as the CDR3 cannot be located on it reliably, and the CDR3 follows TCRdb's listing. The chain joins TRBV7-3 to TRBJ2-3. Germline CDR1 is SGHTA and CDR2 is FQGTGA. The CDR3 has 13 residues if both end residues are counted. The CDR3: CASSLSHTDTQYL.

In this sample, this clone turned up many times. A read error may produce the germline difference seen at one junction end. The identical CDR3 is also encoded by other nucleotide sequences in the sample. V usage is TRBV30 and J usage is TRBJ2-1, with 15 positions matching TRBD2. This CDR3 region has 17 residues. The V gene's germline CDR1 is GTSNPN and CDR2 SVGIG (reference sequence). The CDR3 DNA follows: TGTGCCTGGATCGACGGACTAGCGGGAGGGCCGTCGAATGAGCAGTTCTTT. Encoded protein: CAWIDGLAGGPSNEQFF.

This clone rates as medium-sized. V and J are TRBV28 and TRBJ1-2; a weak D match, TRBD1 (6 bases). Germline V gives CDR1 MDHEN, CDR2 SYDVKM. CDR3 length: 13 amino acids. V dropped 5 bases and J dropped 4 bases, with 11 bases sitting between them. The CDR3 reads CASSEQGFYGYTF. The CDR3 coding sequence is TGTGCCAGCAGTGAACAGGGTTTCTATGGCTACACCTTC.

The chain is built from TRBV5-4 and TRBJ1-3; TRBD1 aligns across 8 bases. From germline, CDR1 is SGHNT and CDR2 YYREEE (reference sequence). V dropped 3 bases and J dropped 2; count of bases not matched to a gene: 1. The CDR3 has 14 residues. CDR3 residues: CASSSTGAGNTIYF. The CDR3 DNA is TGTGCCAGCAGCTCGACAGGGGCTGGAAACACCATATATTTT.

This clone was seen at least ten times. V gene TRBV5-6 combines with J gene TRBJ1-2; 10 bases map to TRBD1. Germline V CDR1 and CDR2: SGHDT, YYEEEE. This CDR3 contains 15 residues. Trimming took 4 bases from V and 8 from J; bases not matched to a gene: 11. The CDR3 reads CASSRRTGGVWGYTF. CDR3 coding DNA: TGTGCCAGCAGCAGAAGGACAGGGGGAGTGTGGGGCTACACCTTC.

This clone showed up many times. V usage is TRBV6-2 or TRBV6-3 and J usage is TRBJ2-5; no clear D. The CDR3 covers 12 residues. The V end was cut by 2 bases, the J end by 5 bases, with 6 bases between. Looked up from germline, CDR1 is MNHEY and CDR2 is SVGEGT. The CDR3 nucleotides are TGTGCCAGCAGTTACATTTTTGAGACCCAGTACTTC. Translated: CASSYIFETQYF.

This chain links TRBV7-2 with TRBJ2-7; D uncertain. In germline, CDR1 is SGHTA, CDR2 FQGNSA. With 3 bases removed from V and 3 bases from J, the gap between germline ends came to 15 bases. The CDR3 totals 15 residues. CDR3 residues: CASSFGIGQYYEQYF. The CDR3 bases are TGTGCCAGCAGCTTTGGAATAGGGCAGTACTACGAGCAGTACTTC.

Many counts were recorded for this clone. The V gene is TRBV12-3 or TRBV12-4, the J gene TRBJ2-3; 7 bases match TRBD1. The CDR3 covers 13 residues. Unmatched junction bases numbered 8, after V lost 11 bases and J lost 3 bases. The CDR3 DNA is TGTGCCTCCACGACAGGGCAAACAGATACGCAGTATTTT. Its translation is CASTTGQTDTQYF.

This clone was picked up many times. The rearrangement links TRBV6-6 to TRBJ1-2, with 10 bases aligning to TRBD1. The CDR3 runs 16 residues. V dropped 2 bases and J dropped 0; count of bases not matched to a gene: 3. Germline V gene lookup returns CDR1 MNHNY and CDR2 SVGAGI (reference sequence). In nucleotides, the CDR3 is TGTGCCAGCAGTTACACGGGGACAGGGGCTAACTATGGCTACACCTTC. It codes for CASSYTGTGANYGYTF.

This clone has a count of ten or more. This sequence joins TRBV5-4 and TRBJ2-1; 8 positions match TRBD2. The J segment lost 4 bases and the V segment lost 4 bases, leaving 7 bases of the junction unmatched. This CDR3 comprises 15 residues. Germline CDR1 reads SGHNT; CDR2 reads YYREEE (reference sequence). Written as DNA, the CDR3 is TGTGCCAGCAGCCTTATAGCGGGACTGTACAATGAGCAGTTCTTC. It encodes CASSLIAGLYNEQFF. Full variable domain (missing parts from reference TRBV5-4 and TRBJ2-1): ETGVTQSPTHLIKTRGQQVTLRCSSQSGHNTVSWYQQALGQGPQFIFQYYREEENGRGNFPPRFSGLQFPNYSSELNVNALELDDSALYLCASSLIAGLYNEQFFGPGTRLTVL.